The entry that follows covers one T cell receptor beta chain sequence. Its antigen target is currently unknown. This sample was included in a study of monozygotic twins with inflammatory bowel disease (dated by TCRdb to between 2017 and 2020). Context from the whole study: The full study comprised around 28 monozygotic twin pairs: nine German pairs (four IBD-concordant, five IBD-discordant) and 19 IBD-discordant Danish pairs. Disease-associated traits were sought mainly through comparisons between IBD patients and their genetically identical healthy co-twins within discordant pairs. Each individual had, on average, about 151 000 unique TCRalpha sequences and 181 000 unique TCRbeta sequences available for analysis.

Receptor amplification or capture employed 5' RACE. Each TCR library was prepared from around 3,400 ng of total RNA. For each sample, cDNA synthesis with SMARTScribe reverse transcriptase was split into eight separate reactions. During cDNA synthesis, unique molecular identifiers containing a 6-nucleotide sample barcode were introduced by template switching. Two nested PCRs of about 16 and 10 cycles amplified the TCRalpha and TCRbeta cDNA, and bead purification followed each PCR. Before amplification, the cDNA was treated with uracil DNA-glycosylase and purified using the QIAquick PCR purification kit. The second PCR was the step at which Illumina TruSeq-compatible adapters and sample-specific barcodes were added. Library quality and concentration were assessed using TapeStation and Qubit, and about 4.7 ng of each library was pooled. Sequencing of pooled libraries was carried out on an Illumina HiSeq2500 single-index Rapid Run using 2 x 100 bp reads and custom sequencing primers. In the authors' own workflow: PCR and sequencing errors were corrected by UMI-based consensus assembly using MiGEC version 1.2.6. V(D)J alignment, clonotype assembly and CDR3 extraction were performed with MiXCR version 2.1.1. To normalise gene usage, clonotype sharing and MAIT/NKT TCR abundance, the analysis used the top 1000, 10 000 and 20 000 clonotypes per sample. Diversity was computed as the inverse Simpson index with the vegan R package after downsampling to 27 000 UMIs. Statistical testing used paired Mann-Whitney U tests on the discordant twin pairs and applied Benjamini-Hochberg correction for multiple testing. Based on TCRdb reprocessing of the reads, there is one entry per CDR3 protein sequence, and DNA is missing. Clone size and V and J calls follow TCRdb, not the original study. The sample's own table lists roughly 150,000 distinct CDR3 sequences. 0.95% to 1.5% of the sample lies in the top ten.

Including the terminal cysteine and phenylalanine, the CDR3 comprises 14 residues. The coding DNA is unavailable. Via the germline V gene (reference sequence), CDR1 is LGHDT and CDR2 YNNKEL. From each donor, a roughly 2.5 ml peripheral blood sample was collected into PAXgene tubes and kept at -80 degrees C. Total RNA was isolated from whole blood with the PAXgene blood miRNA kit on an automated QIAcube, without T cell sorting. Peripheral blood from monozygotic twin pairs who were concordant or discordant for inflammatory bowel disease underwent deep TCRalpha and TCRbeta repertoire profiling using unique molecular barcoding. Smoking habits were recorded for all twin pairs, and each individual was classified as a current, former or never smoker. Findings and caveats that apply to the study as a whole: IBD patients had lower TCRbeta repertoire diversity, measured by the inverse Simpson index, than their healthy co-twins. Differing immunosuppressive treatments among patients may have added background noise and inter-individual variability to the repertoires. Repertoire similarity did not differ between concordant and discordant twins, which could be due to limited statistical power. Distinction between different T cell subtypes could not be achieved in the analysis. The results gave no support for a single strong signal or clonotype linked to IBD. Compared with healthy twins, IBD patients had fewer clonotypes in common with other individuals, a difference most pronounced in patients showing signs of disease activity.

Source material: blood. The source is a human donor with ulcerative colitis or Crohn's disease, or a healthy co-twin of an affected twin (not recorded which). The chain links TRBV3-1 with TRBJ2-7; TCRdb gives TRBD1 as the D gene, but with no DNA this cannot be confirmed. The CDR3 protein: CASSPNSGQYEQYF.